These 3 T cell receptor beta chains share one sample of origin, sequenced in a study of cytomegalovirus exposure and HLA in healthy donors. Primers for the PCR totalled 60 Vbeta and 13 Jbeta. TCRdb's table, derived via immunoSEQ multiplex PCR, lists solely in-frame clones and lacks some. The table includes approximately 140,000 clones, approximately 84% detected once. Sequences were obtained from PBMCs. These TCRs come from a woman between 35 and 50 years old in good health and CMV-seronegative.

The genes are TRBV1 and TRBJ2-2; the table's D call TRBD2 went unverified against the DNA. TRBV1 is labeled a pseudogene. The CDR3 loop spans 16 amino acids. CDR3 in amino acids: CTSSQEGGGSTGELFF. The CDR3 coding sequence is TGCACCAGCAGCCAAGAAGGGGGAGGGAGCACCGGGGAGCTGTTTTTT.

V gene TRBV28 combines with J gene TRBJ2-1, with a possible D match to TRBD1 (6 bases). Germline CDR1 is MDHEN and CDR2 is SYDVKM. Trimming cost V 4 bases and J 5 bases, with 18 bases left between them. CDR3 length: 16 residues. CDR3 amino acids: CASSWSGQGPNNEQFF. CDR3 nucleotide sequence: TGTGCCAGCAGTTGGTCTGGGCAGGGGCCCAACAATGAGCAGTTCTTC.

The DNA of the CDR3 is TGTGCCAGCAGTACCGACAGCTACACAGATACGCAGTATTTT. Translation: CASSTDSYTDTQYF. The V gene is TRBV6-1, the J gene TRBJ2-3; maybe TRBD1 (5 bases). Germline V lookup: CDR1 MNHNS, CDR2 SASEGT. This CDR3 comprises 14 residues. With 5 bases removed from V and 2 bases from J, the gap between germline ends came to 11 bases.